Presented here are 25 T cell receptor beta chains from one specimen sequenced in a study of CD8 T cells in ankylosing spondylitis. Study-wide findings and caveats: There was a TCR beta motif, made of several highly homologous variants, that appeared characteristic of ankylosing spondylitis blood.

These receptors have no identified antigens. TCRdb reprocessed the 5' RACE reads with MiXCR, giving one entry per CDR3 protein. Of approximately 540,000 distinct CDR3 sequences in the sample, roughly an eighth were seen once. Sample: blood, either unsorted or a sorted T cell fraction (not recorded which). These receptors were collected from a male donor with ankylosing spondylitis.

The chain uses TRBV13 and TRBJ1-3, with D perhaps matching TRBD1 (5 bases). This CDR3 is built from 17 residues. Germline V CDR1 and CDR2: PRHDT, FYEKMQ (reference sequence). Deletions cut 4 bases from V and 4 bases from J, with 20 bases between. The CDR3 loop is CASSSELWGSEGNTIYF. Written as DNA, the CDR3 is TGTGCCAGCAGCTCAGAACTTTGGGGCTCTGAAGGAAACACCATATATTTT.

This clonotype has a handful of counts. The V gene is TRBV4-1, the J gene TRBJ2-3; 7 positions match TRBD1. The CDR3 length is 15 residues. In germline, CDR1 is MGHRA, CDR2 YSYEKL. V lost 8 bases to trimming and J lost 8 bases; unmatched junction nucleotides: 16. The CDR3 DNA reads TGCGCCAGCCGTAAGGGGGCCTTCGGGGTCGGTACGCAGTATTTT. Residues: CASRKGAFGVGTQYF.

The chain employs TRBV5-5 and TRBJ2-7, with D unresolved. The CDR3 runs to 14 residues. V lost 4 bases to trimming and J lost 6 bases, with 17 bases between them. Germline V gene data show CDR1 as SGHKS and CDR2 as YYEKEE (reference sequence). Here the CDR3 reads CASSPRYGLAEQYF. The CDR3 nucleotides are TGTGCCAGCAGCCCTCGTTATGGGCTGGCCGAGCAGTACTTC.

This clonotype was picked up a small number of times. This sequence joins TRBV20-1 and TRBJ2-5; D might be TRBD1 (6 bases). The CDR3 extends over 13 amino acids. Trimming left V 7 bases short and J 1 base short, with 13 bases between. Germline loops: CDR1 DFQATT, CDR2 SNEGSKA (reference sequence). The CDR3, as DNA: TGCAGTGTCGCACAGGGCAGCCAAGAGACCCAGTACTTC. Amino acids: CSVAQGSQETQYF.

The rearrangement links TRBV10-3 to TRBJ1-5; D perhaps matches TRBD1 (5 bases). Trimming cost V 3 bases and J 0 bases, with 15 bases left between them. This CDR3 contains 17 residues. The germline gives CDR1 ENHRY, CDR2 SYGVKD. The DNA of the CDR3 is TGTGCCATCAGTGAACCAGGGAAGGGTAATAGCAATCAGCCCCAGCATTTT. Amino acid sequence: CAISEPGKGNSNQPQHF.

This clonotype was detected a few times. The rearrangement uses TRBV20-1 and TRBJ1-1; 8 positions match TRBD1. In germline, CDR1 is DFQATT, CDR2 SNEGSKA (reference sequence). The CDR3 spans 13 residues. The junction had 7 bases not matched to a gene; V was cut back by 6 bases and J by 4 bases. CDR3 sequence reads: CSASSTGGTEAFF. The CDR3 DNA follows: TGCAGTGCCAGCTCTACAGGGGGCACTGAAGCTTTCTTT.

Only a few counts were recorded for this clonotype. The V gene is TRBV3-1, the J gene TRBJ1-2; D ambiguous. Germline CDR1 reads LGHDT; CDR2 reads YNNKEL (reference sequence). V dropped 0 bases and J dropped 8 bases, with 10 bases sitting between them. The CDR3 is 13 amino acids. The CDR3 DNA is TGTGCCAGCAGCCAAGATGGTCAGCGAGGCTACACCTTC. Protein: CASSQDGQRGYTF.

The chain is built from TRBV29-1 and TRBJ1-4, with 7 nucleotides matching TRBD1. The ends lost 1 base at V and 8 bases at J; junction bases unmatched: 7. From germline, CDR1 is SQVTM and CDR2 ANQGSEA. The CDR3 is 14 amino acids. DNA for the CDR3: TGCAGCGTTGAAGTAGGGGGCGAAAGGGAAAAACTGTTTTTT. Amino acids: CSVEVGGEREKLFF.

This clonotype was seen more than once but under ten times. The chain couples TRBV4-2 to TRBJ1-4; weak D call: TRBD1 (6 bases). There are 13 residues in the CDR3. The V gene's germline CDR1 is LGHNA and CDR2 YNFKEQ. The V gene lost 4 bases and the J gene lost 5 bases, with 8 bases spanning the gap. For the CDR3, the DNA is TGTGCCAGCAGCCGACAGGAAAATGAAAAACTGTTTTTT. Translated, it gives CASSRQENEKLFF.

This clonotype came up many times. The chain joins TRBV5-1 to TRBJ2-3; tentative D call: TRBD2 (5 bases). V was clipped by 1 base and J by 0 bases, with 9 bases between them. Germline CDR1 is SGHRS and CDR2 is YFSETQ. This CDR3 is built from 15 residues. The CDR3 nucleotides are TGCGCCAGCAGCTTGACCGGGGATAGCACAGATACGCAGTATTTT. This codes for CASSLTGDSTDTQYF.

CDR3 residues: CASSVGQGAEKLFF. CDR3 nucleotide sequence: TGTGCCAGCAGCGTAGGGCAGGGAGCTGAAAAACTGTTTTTT. This chain joins TRBV9 and TRBJ1-4; TRBD1 might be the D (5 bases). CDR3 length equals 14 residues. The V end was cut by 0 bases, the J end by 7 bases, with 10 bases between. CDR1 is SGDLS, CDR2 YYNGEE, per germline. The variable domain in full, completed from reference TRBV9 and TRBJ1-4, reads DSGVTQTPKHLITATGQRVTLRCSPRSGDLSVYWYQQSLDQGLQFLIQYYNGEERAKGNILERFSAQQFPDLHSELNLSSLELGDSALYFCASSVGQGAEKLFFGSGTQLSVL.

V is TRBV7-2 and J is TRBJ2-7, with D unresolved. V was clipped by 8 bases and J by 0 bases, with 11 bases between them. Per germline, CDR1 SGHTA and CDR2 FQGNSA. The CDR3 is 13 residues long. CDR3 protein: CASSRQDSYEQYF. CDR3 sequence (DNA): TGTGCCAGCTCGAGGCAGGACTCCTACGAGCAGTACTTC.

The CDR3 spells CASRGGIRPDGYTF. The CDR3 coding sequence is TGTGCCAGCCGGGGGGGGATCAGGCCCGATGGCTACACCTTC. The rearrangement joins TRBV6-1 to TRBJ1-2; D might be TRBD1 (5 bases). The CDR3 consists of 14 residues. Germline values: CDR1 MNHNS, CDR2 SASEGT. V was pared by 8 bases and J by 6 bases, with 19 bases between.

This clonotype was recorded a few times. The chain joins TRBV12-3 or TRBV12-4 to TRBJ1-5, with TRBD1 identical over 10 bases. There are 16 residues in the CDR3. The J segment lost 2 bases and the V segment lost 6 bases, leaving 7 bases of the junction unmatched. The CDR3 sequence: CASRRTGGLRNQPQHF. Here the CDR3 DNA reads TGTGCCAGCAGAAGGACAGGGGGTCTGCGCAATCAGCCCCAGCATTTT.

The V and J genes are TRBV27 and TRBJ2-2, with 12 bases matching TRBD1. Germline V gene data show CDR1 as MNHEY and CDR2 as SMNVEV (reference sequence). The junction had 13 bases not matched to a gene; V was cut back by 4 bases and J by 7 bases. The CDR3 is 18 amino acids. CDR3 residues: CASSSPGQGAIRRGELFF. For the CDR3, the DNA is TGTGCCAGCAGTTCACCGGGACAGGGGGCCATCCGTCGCGGGGAGCTGTTTTTT.

This chain connects TRBV7-2 to TRBJ1-1, with TRBD1 matching over 7 bases. After removal of 5 bases from V and 4 bases from J, the junction contained 10 bases not matched to a gene. Germline V CDR1 and CDR2: SGHTA, FQGNSA. This CDR3 spans 15 amino acids. DNA for the CDR3: TGTGCCAGCAGCCAAACAGGGGTGGATGGCACTGAAGCTTTCTTT. Translating it yields CASSQTGVDGTEAFF. The full variable domain, its missing parts supplied by reference TRBV7-2 and TRBJ1-1, is GAGVSQSPSNKVTEKGKDVELRCDPISGHTALYWYRQSLGQGLEFLIYFQGNSAPDKSGLPSDRFSAERTGGSVSTLTIQRTQQEDSAVYLCASSQTGVDGTEAFFGQGTRLTVV.

The chain uses TRBV20-1 and TRBJ2-1; tentatively, D is TRBD1 (6 bases). Trimming took off 6 bases at V and 4 bases at J, with 10 bases between the two ends. The germline gives CDR1 DFQATT, CDR2 SNEGSKA (reference sequence). The length of the CDR3 is 12 residues. Here the CDR3 reads CSAPTGYNEQFF. The CDR3 coding sequence is TGCAGTGCCCCGACAGGATACAATGAGCAGTTCTTC.

The V gene is TRBV29-1, the J gene TRBJ1-6; D unclear. The CDR3 covers 15 residues. The germline V gene has CDR1 SQVTM and CDR2 ANQGSEA. Trimming removed 0 bases from V and 5 bases from J, with 11 bases in between. This CDR3 is CSVEESRLHNSPLHF. In DNA form, the CDR3 reads TGCAGCGTTGAAGAGAGCAGGCTTCATAATTCACCCCTCCACTTT.

As regards this clonotype: The junction differs from germline at one of its ends, possibly a read error. The J gene is TRBJ2-7, the V gene TRBV27, with TRBD1 matching 7 bases. Germline CDR1 and CDR2: MNHEY and SMNVEV (reference sequence). This CDR3 has 13 amino acids. The CDR3 protein is CASSLYSEGQRVF. CDR3 in DNA: TGTGCCAGCAGTTTATACAGTGAGGGACAGCGCGTCTTC.

This clonotype has ten or more counts. The chain links TRBV6-4 to TRBJ2-1; D uncertain. This CDR3 is 16 amino acids long. Germline loops: CDR1 MRHNA, CDR2 SNTAGT. V dropped 0 bases and J dropped 0 bases, with 9 bases sitting between them. The CDR3 is CASSDSYASSYNEQFF. The CDR3 DNA reads as TGTGCCAGCAGTGACTCTTACGCGAGCTCCTACAATGAGCAGTTCTTC.

The V and J genes are TRBV3-1 and TRBJ1-4; no clear D. The CDR3 has 12 amino acids. Trimming left V 1 base short and J 8 bases short, with 5 bases between. Germline-derived CDR1 and CDR2 are LGHDT and YNNKEL (reference sequence). CDR3 in amino acids: CASSQVVEKLFF. The CDR3 DNA is TGTGCCAGCAGCCAAGTTGTAGAAAAACTGTTTTTT.

As DNA, the CDR3 is TGTGCCAGCAGCTCCTACGCGGGAGTTGATACGCAGTATTTT. It is translated as CASSSYAGVDTQYF. This chain uses TRBV7-2 with TRBJ2-3, with 7 nucleotides matching TRBD2. Unmatched junction bases numbered 7, after V lost 4 bases and J lost 6 bases. This CDR3 contains 14 residues. Germline CDR1 reads SGHTA; CDR2 reads FQGNSA.

This clonotype was counted ten times or more. This sequence joins TRBV5-6 and TRBJ2-1, with TRBD1 matching over 7 bases. The CDR3 is made up of 16 amino acids. V shed 0 bases and J 4 bases; nucleotides not matched to a gene: 7. Per the germline V gene, CDR1 is SGHDT and CDR2 is YYEEEE. The CDR3 DNA reads TGTGCCAGCAGCTTGGTTTCTAGCAGGGGGTACAATGAGCAGTTCTTC. Protein sequence: CASSLVSSRGYNEQFF.

This rearrangement joins TRBV12-3 or TRBV12-4 to TRBJ1-1; 11 nucleotides line up with TRBD1. This CDR3 spans 14 amino acids. V lost 7 bases, J lost 5 bases, and 6 bases stayed unmatched. The CDR3 loop reads CASISDRGRTEAFF. Written as DNA, the CDR3 is TGTGCCAGCATCTCGGACAGGGGGCGGACTGAAGCTTTCTTT.

This clonotype was picked up one time. The chain couples TRBV20-1 to TRBJ2-1; 11 nucleotides align to TRBD2. The V and J ends lost 5 bases and 0 bases, in that order; junction bases with no gene match: 12. This CDR3 comprises 18 residues. Germline-derived CDR1 and CDR2 are DFQATT and SNEGSKA (reference sequence). CDR3 DNA: TGCAGTGCTGCCAACAGGGGACTAGCGGCCCGCTCCTACAATGAGCAGTTCTTC. This gives the protein CSAANRGLAARSYNEQFF.